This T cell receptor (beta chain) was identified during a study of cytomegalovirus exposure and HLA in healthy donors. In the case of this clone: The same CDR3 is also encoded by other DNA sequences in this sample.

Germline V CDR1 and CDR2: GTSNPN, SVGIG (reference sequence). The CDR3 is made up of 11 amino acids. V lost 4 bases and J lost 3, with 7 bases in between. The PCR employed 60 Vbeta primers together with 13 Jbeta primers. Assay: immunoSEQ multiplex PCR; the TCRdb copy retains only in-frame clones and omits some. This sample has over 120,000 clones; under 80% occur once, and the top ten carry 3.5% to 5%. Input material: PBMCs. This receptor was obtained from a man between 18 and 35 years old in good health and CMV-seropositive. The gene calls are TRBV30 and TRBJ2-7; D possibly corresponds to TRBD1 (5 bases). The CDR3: CAWKDSYEQYF. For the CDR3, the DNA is TGTGCCTGGAAAGACAGCTACGAGCAGTACTTC.